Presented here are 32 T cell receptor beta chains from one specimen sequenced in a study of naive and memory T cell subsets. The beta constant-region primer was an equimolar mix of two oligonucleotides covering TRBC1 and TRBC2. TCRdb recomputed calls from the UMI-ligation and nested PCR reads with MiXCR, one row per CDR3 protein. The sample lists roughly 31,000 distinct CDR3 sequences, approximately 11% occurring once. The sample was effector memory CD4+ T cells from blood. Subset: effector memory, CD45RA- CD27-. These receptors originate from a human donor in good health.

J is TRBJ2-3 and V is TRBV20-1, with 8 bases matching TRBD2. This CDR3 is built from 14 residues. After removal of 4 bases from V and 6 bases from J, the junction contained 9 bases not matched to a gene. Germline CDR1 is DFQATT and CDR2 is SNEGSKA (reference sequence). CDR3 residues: CSATPSGSADTQYF. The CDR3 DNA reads TGCAGTGCTACCCCCAGCGGGAGTGCGGATACGCAGTATTTT.

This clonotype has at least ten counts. The chain's CDR3 is CASSRSYSGANVLTF. The CDR3 DNA reads TGTGCCAGCAGCCGCAGTTACTCTGGGGCCAACGTCCTGACTTTC. This chain joins TRBV13 and TRBJ2-6; no definite D call. V lost 5 bases and J lost 0, with 8 bases in between. The germline V gene has CDR1 PRHDT and CDR2 FYEKMQ (reference sequence). This CDR3 is built from 15 residues.

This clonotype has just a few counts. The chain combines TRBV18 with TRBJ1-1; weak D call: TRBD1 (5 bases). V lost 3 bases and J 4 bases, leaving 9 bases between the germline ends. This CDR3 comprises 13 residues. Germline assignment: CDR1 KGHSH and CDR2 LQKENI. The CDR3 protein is CASSPLGGTEAFF. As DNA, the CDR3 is TGTGCCAGCTCACCCCTCGGGGGCACTGAAGCTTTCTTT.

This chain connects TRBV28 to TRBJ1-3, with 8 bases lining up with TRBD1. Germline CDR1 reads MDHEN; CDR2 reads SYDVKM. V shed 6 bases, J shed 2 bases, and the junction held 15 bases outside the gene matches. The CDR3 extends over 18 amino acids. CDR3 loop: CASSQTLGQGRAGNTIYF. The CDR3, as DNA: TGTGCCAGCAGCCAAACCCTAGGACAGGGTAGAGCTGGAAACACCATATATTTT.

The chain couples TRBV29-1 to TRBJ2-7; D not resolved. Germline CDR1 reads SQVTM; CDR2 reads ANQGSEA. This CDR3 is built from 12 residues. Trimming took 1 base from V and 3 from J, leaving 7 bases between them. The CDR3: CSVEGAHYEQYF. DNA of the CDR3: TGCAGCGTTGAAGGAGCCCACTACGAGCAGTACTTC.

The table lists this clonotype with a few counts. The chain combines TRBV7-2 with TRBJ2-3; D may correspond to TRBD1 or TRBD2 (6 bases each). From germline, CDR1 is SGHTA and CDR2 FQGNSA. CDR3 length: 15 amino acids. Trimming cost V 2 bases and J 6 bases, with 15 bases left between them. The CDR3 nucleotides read TGTGCCAGCAGCTTAATCGGGGGCGGGCCGGATACGCAGTATTTT. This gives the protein CASSLIGGGPDTQYF. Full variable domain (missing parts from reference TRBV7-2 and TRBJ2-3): GAGVSQSPSNKVTEKGKDVELRCDPISGHTALYWYRQSLGQGLEFLIYFQGNSAPDKSGLPSDRFSAERTGGSVSTLTIQRTQQEDSAVYLCASSLIGGGPDTQYFGPGTRLTVL.

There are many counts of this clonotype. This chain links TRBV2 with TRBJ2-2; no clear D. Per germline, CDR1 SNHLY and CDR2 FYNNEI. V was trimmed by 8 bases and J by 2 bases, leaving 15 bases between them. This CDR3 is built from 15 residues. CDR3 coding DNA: TGTGCCAGCTCCGGGCATTCACTTAACACCGGGGAGCTGTTTTTT. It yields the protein CASSGHSLNTGELFF. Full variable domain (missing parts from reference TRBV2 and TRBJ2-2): EPEVTQTPSHQVTQMGQEVILRCVPISNHLYFYWYRQILGQKVEFLVSFYNNEISEKSEIFDDQFSVERPDGSNFTLKIRSTKLEDSAMYFCASSGHSLNTGELFFGEGSRLTVL.

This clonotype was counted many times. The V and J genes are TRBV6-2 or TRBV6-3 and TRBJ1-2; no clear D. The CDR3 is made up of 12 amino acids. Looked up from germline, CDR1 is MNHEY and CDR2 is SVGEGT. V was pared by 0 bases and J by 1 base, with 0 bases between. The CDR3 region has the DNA TGTGCCAGCAGTTACTCTAACTATGGCTACACCTTC. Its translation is CASSYSNYGYTF.

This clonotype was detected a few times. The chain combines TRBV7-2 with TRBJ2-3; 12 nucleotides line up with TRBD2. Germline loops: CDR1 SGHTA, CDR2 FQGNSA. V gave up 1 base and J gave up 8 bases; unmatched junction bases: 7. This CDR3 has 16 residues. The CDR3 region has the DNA TGTGCCAGCAGCTTAGGCACTAGCGGGGGGCAAGGTACGCAGTATTTT. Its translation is CASSLGTSGGQGTQYF.

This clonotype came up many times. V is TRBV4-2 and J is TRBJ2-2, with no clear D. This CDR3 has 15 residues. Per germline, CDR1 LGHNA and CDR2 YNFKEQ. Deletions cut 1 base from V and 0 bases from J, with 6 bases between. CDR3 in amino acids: CASSQVDANTGELFF. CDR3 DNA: TGTGCCAGCAGCCAAGTTGACGCGAACACCGGGGAGCTGTTTTTT.

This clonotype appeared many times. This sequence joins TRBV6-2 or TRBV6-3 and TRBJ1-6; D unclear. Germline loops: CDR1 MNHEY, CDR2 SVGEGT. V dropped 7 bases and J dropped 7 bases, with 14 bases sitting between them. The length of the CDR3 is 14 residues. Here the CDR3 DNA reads TGTGCCAGCACCCTCTTGGGAGCGAATTCACCCCTCCACTTT. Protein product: CASTLLGANSPLHF.

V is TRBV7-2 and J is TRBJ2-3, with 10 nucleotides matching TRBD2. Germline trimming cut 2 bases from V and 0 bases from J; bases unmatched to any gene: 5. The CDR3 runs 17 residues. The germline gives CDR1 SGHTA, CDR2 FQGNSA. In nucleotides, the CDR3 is TGTGCCAGCAGCTTAAGCGGGGGGGCCTCTAGCACAGATACGCAGTATTTT. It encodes CASSLSGGASSTDTQYF.

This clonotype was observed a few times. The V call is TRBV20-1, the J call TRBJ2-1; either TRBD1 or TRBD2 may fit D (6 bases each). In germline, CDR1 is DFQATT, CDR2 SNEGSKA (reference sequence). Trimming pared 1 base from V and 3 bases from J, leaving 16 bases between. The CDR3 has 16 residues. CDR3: CSARALGGLGYNEQFF. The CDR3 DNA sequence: TGCAGTGCTAGAGCCTTAGGGGGACTGGGCTACAATGAGCAGTTCTTC.

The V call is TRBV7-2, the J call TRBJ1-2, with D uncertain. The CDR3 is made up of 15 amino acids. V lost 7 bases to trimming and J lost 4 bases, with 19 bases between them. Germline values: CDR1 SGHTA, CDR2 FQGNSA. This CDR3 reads CASTIGPGMGYGYTF. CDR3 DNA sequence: TGTGCCAGCACCATAGGCCCGGGGATGGGCTATGGCTACACCTTC.

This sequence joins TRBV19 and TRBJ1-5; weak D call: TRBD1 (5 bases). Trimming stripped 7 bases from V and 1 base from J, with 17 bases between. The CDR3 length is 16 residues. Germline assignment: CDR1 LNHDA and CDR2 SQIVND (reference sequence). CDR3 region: CASKPGLDLSNQPQHF. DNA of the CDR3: TGTGCCAGTAAACCAGGGTTAGATTTGAGCAATCAGCCCCAGCATTTT.

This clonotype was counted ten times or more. CDR3 sequence reads: CASSLGPRGMNEQFF. DNA for the CDR3: TGTGCCAGCAGCTTAGGCCCCAGGGGGATGAATGAGCAGTTCTTC. The chain couples TRBV7-2 to TRBJ2-1, with TRBD1 identical over 7 bases. V dropped 1 base and J dropped 7; count of bases not matched to a gene: 7. The length of the CDR3 is 15 residues. The germline CDR1 and CDR2 sequences are SGHTA and FQGNSA.

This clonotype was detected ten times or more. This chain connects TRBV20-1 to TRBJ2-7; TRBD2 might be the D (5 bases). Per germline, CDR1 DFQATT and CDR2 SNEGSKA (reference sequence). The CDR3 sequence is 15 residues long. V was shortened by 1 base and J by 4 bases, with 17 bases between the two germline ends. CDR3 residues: CSARAAGRTLYEQYF. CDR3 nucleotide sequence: TGCAGTGCTAGAGCCGCGGGTAGGACCTTATACGAGCAGTACTTC.

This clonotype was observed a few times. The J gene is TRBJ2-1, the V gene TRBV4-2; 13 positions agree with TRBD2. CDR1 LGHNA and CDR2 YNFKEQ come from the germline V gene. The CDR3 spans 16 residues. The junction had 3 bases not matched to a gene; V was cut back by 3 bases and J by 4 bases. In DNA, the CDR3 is TGTGCCAGCAGCCATTGGACTAGCGGGGGTTACAATGAGCAGTTCTTC. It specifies CASSHWTSGGYNEQFF.

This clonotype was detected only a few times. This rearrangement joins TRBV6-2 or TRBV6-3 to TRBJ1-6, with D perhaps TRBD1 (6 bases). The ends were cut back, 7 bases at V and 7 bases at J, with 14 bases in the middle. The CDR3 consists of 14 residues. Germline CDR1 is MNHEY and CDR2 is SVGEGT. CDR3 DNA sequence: TGTGCCAGCAACCCCGGGACAATGAATTCACCCCTCCACTTT. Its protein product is CASNPGTMNSPLHF.

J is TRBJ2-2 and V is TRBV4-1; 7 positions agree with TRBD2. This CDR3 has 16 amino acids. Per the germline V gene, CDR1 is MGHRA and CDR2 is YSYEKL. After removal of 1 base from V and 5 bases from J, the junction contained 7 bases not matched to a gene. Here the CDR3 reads CASSQVGRGRTGELFF. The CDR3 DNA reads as TGCGCCAGCAGCCAAGTGGGGAGGGGACGAACCGGGGAGCTGTTTTTT.

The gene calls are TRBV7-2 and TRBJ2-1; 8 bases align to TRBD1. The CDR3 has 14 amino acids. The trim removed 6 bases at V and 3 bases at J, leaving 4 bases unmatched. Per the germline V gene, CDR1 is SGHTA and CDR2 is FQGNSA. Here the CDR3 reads CASSPGTGYNEQFF. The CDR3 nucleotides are TGTGCCAGCAGTCCCGGGACAGGCTACAATGAGCAGTTCTTC.

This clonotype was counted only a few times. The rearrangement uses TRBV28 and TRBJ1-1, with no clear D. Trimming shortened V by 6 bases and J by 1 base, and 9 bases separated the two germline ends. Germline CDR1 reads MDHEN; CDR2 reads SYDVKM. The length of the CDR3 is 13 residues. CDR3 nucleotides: TGTGCCAGCAGGCGTCAGGAGAACACTGAAGCTTTCTTT. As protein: CASRRQENTEAFF.

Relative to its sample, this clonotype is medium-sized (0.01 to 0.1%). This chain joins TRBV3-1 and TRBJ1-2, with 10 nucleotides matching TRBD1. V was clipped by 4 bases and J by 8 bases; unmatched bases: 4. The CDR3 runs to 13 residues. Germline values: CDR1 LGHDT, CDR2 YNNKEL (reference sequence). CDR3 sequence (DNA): TGTGCCAGCAGCCGACAGGGGGCGGAGGGCTACACCTTC. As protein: CASSRQGAEGYTF.

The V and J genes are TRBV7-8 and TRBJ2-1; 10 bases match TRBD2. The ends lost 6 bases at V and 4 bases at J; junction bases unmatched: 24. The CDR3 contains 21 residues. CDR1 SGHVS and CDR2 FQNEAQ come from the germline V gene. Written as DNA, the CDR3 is TGTGCCAGCAGGAAGAGGCCGGTTGGGGGCGCGACTAGCGGGTCTTACAATGAGCAGTTCTTC. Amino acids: CASRKRPVGGATSGSYNEQFF.

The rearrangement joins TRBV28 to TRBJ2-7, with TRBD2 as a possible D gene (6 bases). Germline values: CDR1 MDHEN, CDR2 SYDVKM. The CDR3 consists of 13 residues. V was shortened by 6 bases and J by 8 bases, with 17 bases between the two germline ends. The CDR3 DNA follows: TGTGCCAGCAGAGCGGGCCACCTTACTCAGCAGTACTTC. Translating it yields CASRAGHLTQQYF.

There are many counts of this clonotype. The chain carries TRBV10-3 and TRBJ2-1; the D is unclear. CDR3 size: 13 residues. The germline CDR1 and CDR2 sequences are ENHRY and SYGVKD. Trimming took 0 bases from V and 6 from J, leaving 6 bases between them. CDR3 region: CAISESRPNEQFF. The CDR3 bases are TGTGCCATCAGTGAGTCTAGGCCCAATGAGCAGTTCTTC.

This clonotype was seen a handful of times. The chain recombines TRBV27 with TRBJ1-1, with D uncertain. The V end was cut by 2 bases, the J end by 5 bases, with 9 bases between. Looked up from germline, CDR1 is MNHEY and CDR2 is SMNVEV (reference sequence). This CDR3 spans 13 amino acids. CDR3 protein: CASSLLLGTEAFF. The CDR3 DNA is TGTGCCAGCAGTTTACTACTCGGAACTGAAGCTTTCTTT.

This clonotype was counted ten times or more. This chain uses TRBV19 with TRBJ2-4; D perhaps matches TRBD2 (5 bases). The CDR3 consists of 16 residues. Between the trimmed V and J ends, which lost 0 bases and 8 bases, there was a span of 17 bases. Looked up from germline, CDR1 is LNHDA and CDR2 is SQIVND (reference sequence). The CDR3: CASSIDLGTGSDIQYF. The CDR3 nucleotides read TGTGCCAGTAGTATAGATCTAGGAACGGGGTCGGACATTCAGTACTTC.

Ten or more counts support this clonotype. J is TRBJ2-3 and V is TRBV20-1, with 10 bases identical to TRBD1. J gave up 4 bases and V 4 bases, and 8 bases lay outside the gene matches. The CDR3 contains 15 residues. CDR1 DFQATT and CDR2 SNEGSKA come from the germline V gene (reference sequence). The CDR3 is CSATNPGQGSDTQYF. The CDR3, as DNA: TGCAGTGCTACCAACCCGGGACAGGGGTCAGATACGCAGTATTTT.

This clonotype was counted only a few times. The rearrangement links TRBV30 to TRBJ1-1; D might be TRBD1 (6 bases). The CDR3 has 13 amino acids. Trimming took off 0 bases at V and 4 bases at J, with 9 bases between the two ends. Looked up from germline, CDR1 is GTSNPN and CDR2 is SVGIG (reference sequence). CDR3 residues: CAWSVEGVTEAFF. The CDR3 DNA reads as TGTGCCTGGAGTGTAGAGGGGGTCACTGAAGCTTTCTTT.

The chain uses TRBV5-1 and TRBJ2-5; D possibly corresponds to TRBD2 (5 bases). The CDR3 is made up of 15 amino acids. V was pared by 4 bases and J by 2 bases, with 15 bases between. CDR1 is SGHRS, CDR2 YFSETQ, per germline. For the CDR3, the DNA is TGCGCCAGCAGCCCCGGAGACTACCGACAAGAGACCCAGTACTTC. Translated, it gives CASSPGDYRQETQYF.

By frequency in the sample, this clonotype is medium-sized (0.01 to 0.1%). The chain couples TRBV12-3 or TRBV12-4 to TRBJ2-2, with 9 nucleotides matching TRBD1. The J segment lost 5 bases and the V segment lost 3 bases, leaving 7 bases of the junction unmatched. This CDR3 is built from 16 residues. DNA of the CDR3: TGTGCCAGCAGTTTCACAGGGGGCCGGGGAACCGGGGAGCTGTTTTTT. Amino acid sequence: CASSFTGGRGTGELFF.